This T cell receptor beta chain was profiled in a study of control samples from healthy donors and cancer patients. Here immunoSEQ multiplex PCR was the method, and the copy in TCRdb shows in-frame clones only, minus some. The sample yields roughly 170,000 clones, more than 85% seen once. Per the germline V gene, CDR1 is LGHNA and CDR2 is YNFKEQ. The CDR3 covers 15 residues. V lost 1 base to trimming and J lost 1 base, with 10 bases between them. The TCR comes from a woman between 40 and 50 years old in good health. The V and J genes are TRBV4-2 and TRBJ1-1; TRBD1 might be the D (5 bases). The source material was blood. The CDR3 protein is CASSQGDRKNTEAFF. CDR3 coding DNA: TGTGCCAGCAGCCAAGGAGACAGAAAGAACACTGAAGCTTTCTTT.